These 21 T cell receptor beta chains were all obtained from the same sample, sequenced in a study of identical twins' blood T cells. TCRdb used MiXCR to reprocess the 5' RACE reads, holding one entry per CDR3 protein. The sample has about 370,000 distinct CDR3 sequences, over 25% seen once. The sample was PBMCs. The source is a woman aged 18 to 55 in good health.

This clonotype appeared a few times. The chain has TRBV25-1 and TRBJ2-2; TRBD1 or TRBD2 may be the D gene (5 bases each). In germline, CDR1 is MGHDK, CDR2 SYGVNS. V lost 4 bases and J 2 bases, leaving 8 bases between the germline ends. The CDR3 loop spans 14 amino acids. As DNA, the CDR3 is TGTGCCAGCAGTGTAGGGACCAACACCGGGGAGCTGTTTTTT. Protein product: CASSVGTNTGELFF.

This clonotype was found a few times. The chain couples TRBV29-1 to TRBJ1-4; tentatively, D is TRBD1 (6 bases). The germline gives CDR1 SQVTM, CDR2 ANQGSEA. This CDR3 is built from 13 residues. Trimming left V 4 bases short and J 14 bases short, with 20 bases between. The CDR3 bases are TGCAGCGTTGGAGGGGGGTCCACGGGGAGGCTGTTTTTT. It yields the protein CSVGGGSTGRLFF.

This clonotype was counted a few times. The chain employs TRBV27 and TRBJ2-3; D might be TRBD1 (6 bases). V shed 6 bases and J shed 5 bases, with 18 bases lying between them. Germline values: CDR1 MNHEY, CDR2 SMNVEV (reference sequence). This CDR3 is 15 amino acids long. This CDR3 reads CASRRTGSPGDTQYF. CDR3 bases: TGTGCCAGCAGACGAACAGGGAGTCCGGGAGATACGCAGTATTTT.

The chain couples TRBV20-1 to TRBJ1-1; D unresolved. CDR3 size: 18 residues. V lost 0 bases and J 4 bases, leaving 24 bases between the germline ends. CDR1 is DFQATT and CDR2 is SNEGSKA in the germline V gene (reference sequence). CDR3 in amino acids: CSARDRSQVESLTTEAFF. For the CDR3, the DNA is TGCAGTGCTAGAGACCGATCCCAGGTAGAGTCATTAACCACTGAAGCTTTCTTT.

The rearrangement uses TRBV12-3 or TRBV12-4 and TRBJ1-1; 7 nucleotides line up with TRBD1. Trimming at V came to 6 bases and at J to 1 base, leaving 5 bases not matched to a gene. The CDR3 length is 14 residues. Here the CDR3 DNA reads TGTGCCAGCAGAGTACAGGGGCCGAACACTGAAGCTTTCTTT. It specifies CASRVQGPNTEAFF.

This clonotype has only a few counts. The chain's CDR3 is CASSGLADLYEQYF. The CDR3 DNA sequence: TGTGCCAGCAGCGGTCTAGCGGACCTCTACGAGCAGTACTTC. This chain links TRBV9 with TRBJ2-7; 7 nucleotides line up with TRBD2. The junction had 6 bases not matched to a gene; V was cut back by 3 bases and J by 3 bases. CDR1 is SGDLS and CDR2 is YYNGEE in the germline V gene. There are 14 residues in the CDR3. The variable domain in full, with the rest retrieved from reference TRBV9 and TRBJ2-7, is DSGVTQTPKHLITATGQRVTLRCSPRSGDLSVYWYQQSLDQGLQFLIQYYNGEERAKGNILERFSAQQFPDLHSELNLSSLELGDSALYFCASSGLADLYEQYFGPGTRLTVT.

The chain combines TRBV5-1 with TRBJ2-7; maybe TRBD1 (5 bases). Germline-derived CDR1 and CDR2 are SGHRS and YFSETQ. V dropped 3 bases and J dropped 5 bases, with 18 bases sitting between them. The CDR3 is made up of 15 amino acids. CDR3 protein: CASSSTPQGWNEQYF. The CDR3 region has the DNA TGCGCCAGCAGCTCCACCCCCCAGGGCTGGAACGAGCAGTACTTC.

The chain employs TRBV20-1 and TRBJ2-1; 13 bases line up with TRBD2. This CDR3 is built from 16 residues. Germline values: CDR1 DFQATT, CDR2 SNEGSKA (reference sequence). Losses at the gene ends were 2 bases for V and 2 bases for J; bases not matched to a gene: 3. CDR3 residues: CSARRTSGGAYNEQFF. The CDR3 DNA sequence: TGCAGTGCTAGACGGACTAGCGGGGGAGCCTACAATGAGCAGTTCTTC.

This clonotype was counted only a few times. The chain recombines TRBV7-2 with TRBJ2-3; D is perhaps TRBD1 (5 bases). The CDR3 is 16 amino acids. Trimming left V 5 bases short and J 1 base short, with 16 bases between. In germline, CDR1 is SGHTA, CDR2 FQGNSA. CDR3 nucleotides: TGTGCCAGCAGCGGTGTGGTAGGGGTGGGCACAGATACGCAGTATTTT. Translated: CASSGVVGVGTDTQYF.

The chain is built from TRBV7-9 and TRBJ2-1, with TRBD2 matching over 7 bases. The germline gives CDR1 SEHNR, CDR2 FQNEAQ (reference sequence). The CDR3 is 16 residues long. V lost 5 bases to trimming and J lost 6 bases; unmatched junction nucleotides: 13. CDR3 loop: CASSHQTTSVGNEQFF. CDR3 DNA sequence: TGTGCCAGCAGCCACCAAACAACTAGCGTCGGCAATGAGCAGTTCTTC.

The sample holds a few counts of this clonotype. The chain is built from TRBV27 and TRBJ2-3; D perhaps matches TRBD2 (5 bases). CDR1 is MNHEY and CDR2 is SMNVEV in the germline V gene (reference sequence). This CDR3 is built from 13 residues. V dropped 3 bases and J dropped 3 bases, with 7 bases sitting between them. The CDR3, as DNA: TGTGCCAGCAGTTTCGGGGTTACAGATACGCAGTATTTT. The encoded protein is CASSFGVTDTQYF.

This clonotype was seen many times. The chain employs TRBV20-1 and TRBJ2-3; D gene uncertain. Trimming left V 1 base short and J 6 bases short, with 14 bases between. The CDR3 extends over 14 amino acids. CDR1 is DFQATT and CDR2 is SNEGSKA in the germline V gene (reference sequence). The CDR3 coding sequence is TGCAGTGCTAGAGGCGCCTCCGAATGGGATACGCAGTATTTT. Translated: CSARGASEWDTQYF.

The genes are TRBV20-1 and TRBJ2-3; 9 bases map to TRBD2. V lost 5 bases and J lost 3; bases outside the gene matches: 12. The CDR3 runs to 16 residues. Germline values: CDR1 DFQATT, CDR2 SNEGSKA (reference sequence). This CDR3 is CSAARGGAIGTDTQYF. In DNA form, the CDR3 reads TGCAGTGCTGCGCGGGGGGGGGCAATTGGTACAGATACGCAGTATTTT.

J is TRBJ2-1 and V is TRBV4-2, with 7 positions matching TRBD1. CDR3 length: 16 amino acids. The germline CDR1 and CDR2 sequences are LGHNA and YNFKEQ. V lost 4 bases, J lost 5 bases, and 11 bases stayed unmatched. The CDR3 sequence: CASSPTEGQLNNEQFF. As DNA, the CDR3 is TGTGCCAGCAGCCCTACTGAGGGACAGCTGAACAATGAGCAGTTCTTC.

V is TRBV29-1 and J is TRBJ1-1; the D gene is possibly TRBD1 (5 bases). Trimming cost V 1 base and J 2 bases, with 14 bases left between them. This CDR3 has 15 residues. The germline V gene encodes CDR1 SQVTM and CDR2 ANQGSEA. This chain's CDR3 is CSVEAGLRINTEAFF. The DNA for the CDR3 is TGCAGCGTTGAAGCGGGGCTGAGGATTAACACTGAAGCTTTCTTT.

The chain carries TRBV20-1 and TRBJ2-5; D unresolved. V was pared by 1 base and J by 0 bases, with 3 bases between. This CDR3 region has 12 residues. Germline V gives CDR1 DFQATT, CDR2 SNEGSKA (reference sequence). CDR3 DNA sequence: TGCAGTGCTAGAGTGAACCAAGAGACCCAGTACTTC. Its translation: CSARVNQETQYF.

The gene calls are TRBV19 and TRBJ1-4; no clear D. V was pared by 5 bases and J by 8 bases, with 15 bases between. CDR1 and CDR2 from the germline V gene are LNHDA and SQIVND (reference sequence). The CDR3 covers 14 residues. The CDR3 here is CASSPTERREKLFF. Here the CDR3 DNA reads TGTGCCAGTAGTCCCACGGAGCGACGGGAAAAACTGTTTTTT.

This clonotype was counted ten times or more. One end of the junction does not line up with germline, which may come from a read error. The chain uses TRBV5-1 and TRBJ2-3; the D gene is possibly TRBD1 (5 bases). The CDR3 consists of 13 residues. In germline, CDR1 is SGHRS, CDR2 YFSETQ. CDR3: CASSFRGTDTQYF. In DNA form, the CDR3 reads TGTGCCAGCAGCTTCAGGGGCACAGATACGCAGTATTTT. Supplemented by reference TRBV5-1 and TRBJ2-3, the full variable domain reads KAGVTQTPRYLIKTRGQQVTLSCSPISGHRSVSWYQQTPGQGLQFLFEYFSETQRNKGNFPGRFSGRQFSNSRSEMNVSTLELGDSALYLCASSFRGTDTQYFGPGTRLTVL.

In this sample, this clonotype turned up a few times. The chain couples TRBV7-9 to TRBJ1-1; 7 nucleotides line up with TRBD1. The CDR3 runs 12 residues. Germline trimming cut 5 bases from V and 7 bases from J; bases unmatched to any gene: 4. CDR1 SEHNR and CDR2 FQNEAQ come from the germline V gene (reference sequence). CDR3 in amino acids: CASSARTGEAFF. The CDR3 DNA follows: TGTGCCAGCAGCGCTCGGACAGGTGAAGCTTTCTTT.

The rearrangement joins TRBV29-1 to TRBJ1-2, with D maybe TRBD1 (5 bases). V was trimmed by 5 bases and J by 7 bases, leaving 11 bases between them. The CDR3 is made up of 11 amino acids. Per the germline V gene, CDR1 is SQVTM and CDR2 is ANQGSEA. CDR3 nucleotides: TGCAGCGTTTACCAAGGGGTTGGCTACACCTTC. It translates to CSVYQGVGYTF. Full variable domain (missing parts from reference TRBV29-1 and TRBJ1-2): SAVISQKPSRDICQRGTSLTIQCQVDSQVTMMFWYRQQPGQSLTLIATANQGSEATYESGFVIDKFPISRPNLTFSTLTVSNMSPEDSSIYLCSVYQGVGYTFGSGTRLTVV.

The chain combines TRBV10-3 with TRBJ1-1; D remains unclear. CDR3 length: 12 residues. The germline gives CDR1 ENHRY, CDR2 SYGVKD. V lost 4 bases, J lost 3 bases, and 6 bases lay in between. The CDR3 protein is CAISVGDTEAFF. CDR3 nucleotide sequence: TGTGCCATCAGTGTCGGGGACACTGAAGCTTTCTTT.